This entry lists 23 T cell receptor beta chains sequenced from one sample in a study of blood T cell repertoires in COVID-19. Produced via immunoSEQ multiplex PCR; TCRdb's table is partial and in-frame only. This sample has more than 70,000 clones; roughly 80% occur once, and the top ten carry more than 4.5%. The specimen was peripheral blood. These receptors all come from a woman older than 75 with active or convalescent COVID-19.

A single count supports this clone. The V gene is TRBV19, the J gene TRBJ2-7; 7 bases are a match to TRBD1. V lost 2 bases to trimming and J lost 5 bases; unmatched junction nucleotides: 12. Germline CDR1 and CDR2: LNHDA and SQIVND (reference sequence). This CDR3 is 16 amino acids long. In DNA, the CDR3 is TGTGCCAGTAGTATAAGAACTCCCAGGACAGGAAACGAGCAGTACTTC. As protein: CASSIRTPRTGNEQYF.

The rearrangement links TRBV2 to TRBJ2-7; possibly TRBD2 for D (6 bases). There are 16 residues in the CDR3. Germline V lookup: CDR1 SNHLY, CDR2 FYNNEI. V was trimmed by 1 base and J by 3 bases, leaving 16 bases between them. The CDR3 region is CASSEVGGDSFYEQYF. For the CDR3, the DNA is TGTGCCAGCAGTGAAGTAGGAGGGGATTCGTTCTACGAGCAGTACTTC.

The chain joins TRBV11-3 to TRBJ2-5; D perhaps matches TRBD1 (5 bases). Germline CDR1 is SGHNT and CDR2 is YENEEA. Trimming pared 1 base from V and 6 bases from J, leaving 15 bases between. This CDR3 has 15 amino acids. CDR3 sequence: CASSLGVAGPKTQYF. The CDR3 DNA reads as TGTGCCAGCAGCTTAGGGGTAGCAGGGCCCAAGACCCAGTACTTC.

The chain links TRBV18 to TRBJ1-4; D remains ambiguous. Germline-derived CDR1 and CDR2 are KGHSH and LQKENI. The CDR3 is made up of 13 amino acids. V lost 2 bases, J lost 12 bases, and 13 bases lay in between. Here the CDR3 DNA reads TGTGCCAGCTCACCAAGGGTTGACGGGGAACTGTTTTTT. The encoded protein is CASSPRVDGELFF.

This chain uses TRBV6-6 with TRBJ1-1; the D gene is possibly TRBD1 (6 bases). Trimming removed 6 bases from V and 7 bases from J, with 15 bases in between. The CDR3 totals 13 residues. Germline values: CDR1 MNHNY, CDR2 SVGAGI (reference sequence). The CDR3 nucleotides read TGTGCCAGCAGACAAATAGGACAGCGTGAAGCTTTCTTT. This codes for CASRQIGQREAFF.

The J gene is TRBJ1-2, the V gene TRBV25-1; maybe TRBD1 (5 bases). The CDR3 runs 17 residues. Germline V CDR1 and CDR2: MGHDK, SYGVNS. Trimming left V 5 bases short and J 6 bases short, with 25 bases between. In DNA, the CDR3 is TGTGCCAGCAGTCAGGGAGGGTCGGACGATTTAGTCAATGGCTACACCTTC. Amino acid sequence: CASSQGGSDDLVNGYTF.

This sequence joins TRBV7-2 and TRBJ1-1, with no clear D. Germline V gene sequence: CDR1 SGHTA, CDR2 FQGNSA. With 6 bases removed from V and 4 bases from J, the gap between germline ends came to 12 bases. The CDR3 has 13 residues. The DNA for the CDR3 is TGTGCCAGCAGAAACTCTCACGGCACTGAAGCTTTCTTT. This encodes CASRNSHGTEAFF.

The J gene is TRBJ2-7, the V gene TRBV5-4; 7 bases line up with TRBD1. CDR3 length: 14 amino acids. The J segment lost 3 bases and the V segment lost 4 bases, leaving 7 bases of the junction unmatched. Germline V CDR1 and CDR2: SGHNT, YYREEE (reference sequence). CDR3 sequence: CASSQTGKGYEQYF. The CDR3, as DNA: TGTGCCAGCAGCCAGACAGGGAAAGGCTACGAGCAGTACTTC.

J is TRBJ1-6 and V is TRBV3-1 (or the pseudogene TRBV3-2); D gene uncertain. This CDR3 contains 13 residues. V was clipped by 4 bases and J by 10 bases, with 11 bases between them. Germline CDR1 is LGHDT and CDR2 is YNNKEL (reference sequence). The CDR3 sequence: CASSPLETSPLHF. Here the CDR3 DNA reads TGTGCCAGCAGCCCACTAGAAACCTCACCCCTCCACTTT.

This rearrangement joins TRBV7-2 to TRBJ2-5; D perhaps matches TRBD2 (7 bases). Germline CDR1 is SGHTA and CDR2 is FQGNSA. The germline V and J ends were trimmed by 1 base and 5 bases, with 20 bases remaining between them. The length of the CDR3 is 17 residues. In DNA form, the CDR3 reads TGTGCCAGCAGCTTAGGGTTTATCGCGGGGGCACCGGAGACCCAGTACTTC. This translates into CASSLGFIAGAPETQYF.

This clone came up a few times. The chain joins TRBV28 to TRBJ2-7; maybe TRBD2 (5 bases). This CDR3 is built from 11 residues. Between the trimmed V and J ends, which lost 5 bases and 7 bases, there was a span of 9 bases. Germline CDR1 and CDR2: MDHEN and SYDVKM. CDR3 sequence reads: CASSLTREQYF. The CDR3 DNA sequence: TGTGCCAGCAGTCTTACTAGGGAGCAGTACTTC.

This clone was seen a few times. The CDR3 spells CASSSGGSGLYEQYF. The CDR3 nucleotides are TGTGCCAGCTCATCCGGGGGTAGCGGCCTCTACGAGCAGTACTTC. This chain links TRBV18 with TRBJ2-7; D is perhaps TRBD2 (6 bases). The V end lost 5 bases, the J end lost 3 bases, and 17 bases lay between the germline ends. There are 15 residues in the CDR3. Germline assignment: CDR1 KGHSH and CDR2 LQKENI.

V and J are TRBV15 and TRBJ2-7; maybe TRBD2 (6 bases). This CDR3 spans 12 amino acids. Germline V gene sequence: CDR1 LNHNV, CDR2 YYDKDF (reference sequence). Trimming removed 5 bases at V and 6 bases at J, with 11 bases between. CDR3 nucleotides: TGTGCCACCAGCCTCGCGGGGTTCGAGCAGTACTTC. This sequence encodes CATSLAGFEQYF.

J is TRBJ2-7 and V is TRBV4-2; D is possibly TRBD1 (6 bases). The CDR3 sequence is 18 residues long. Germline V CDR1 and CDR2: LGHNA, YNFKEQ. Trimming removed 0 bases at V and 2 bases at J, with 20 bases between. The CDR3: CASSQEGRGRGFPYEQYF. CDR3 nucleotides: TGTGCCAGCAGCCAAGAGGGTCGGGGCAGGGGTTTCCCCTACGAGCAGTACTTC.

The CDR3 DNA reads as TGTGCCAGCCAATACGAAACAGGGCCGAACTATGGCTACACCTTC. Protein: CASQYETGPNYGYTF. J is TRBJ1-2 and V is TRBV6-4; D is perhaps TRBD1 (6 bases). Trimming removed 8 bases at V and 2 bases at J, with 18 bases between. Germline assignment: CDR1 MRHNA and CDR2 SNTAGT. The CDR3 covers 15 residues.

CDR3 protein: CAWREKAGYRYNEQFF. For the CDR3, the DNA is TGTGCCTGGAGGGAGAAAGCGGGATACAGGTACAATGAGCAGTTCTTC. The rearrangement joins TRBV30 to TRBJ2-1; TRBD2 matches 7 bases. J gave up 4 bases and V 3 bases, and 12 bases lay outside the gene matches. The germline V gene has CDR1 GTSNPN and CDR2 SVGIG (reference sequence). The CDR3 contains 16 residues.

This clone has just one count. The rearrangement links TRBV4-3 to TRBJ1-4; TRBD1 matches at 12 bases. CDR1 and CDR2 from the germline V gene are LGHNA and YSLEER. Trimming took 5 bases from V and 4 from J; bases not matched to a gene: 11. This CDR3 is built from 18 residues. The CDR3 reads CASSRPTGTGGLNEKLFF. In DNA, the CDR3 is TGCGCCAGCAGCAGACCAACCGGGACAGGGGGCCTTAATGAAAAACTGTTTTTT.

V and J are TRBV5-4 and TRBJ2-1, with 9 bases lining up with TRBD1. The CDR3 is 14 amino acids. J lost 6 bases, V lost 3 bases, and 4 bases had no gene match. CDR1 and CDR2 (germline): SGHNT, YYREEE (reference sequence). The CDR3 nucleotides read TGTGCCAGCAGCTCGGGACAGGGCTTCAATGAGCAGTTCTTC. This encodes CASSSGQGFNEQFF.

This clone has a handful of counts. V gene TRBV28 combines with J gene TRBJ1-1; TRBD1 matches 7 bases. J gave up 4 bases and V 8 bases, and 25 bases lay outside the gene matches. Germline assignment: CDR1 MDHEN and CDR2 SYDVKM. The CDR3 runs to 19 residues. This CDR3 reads CASPRSEGAQVGAGTEAFF. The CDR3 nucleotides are TGTGCCAGCCCCCGTTCCGAGGGGGCGCAGGTCGGAGCGGGCACTGAAGCTTTCTTT.

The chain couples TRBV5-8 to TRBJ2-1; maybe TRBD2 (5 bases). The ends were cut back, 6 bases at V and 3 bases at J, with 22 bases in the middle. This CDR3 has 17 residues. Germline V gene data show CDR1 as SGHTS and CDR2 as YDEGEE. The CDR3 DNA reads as TGTGCCAGCACCTCACTAGGGCCGTCTTGGGACTACAATGAGCAGTTCTTC. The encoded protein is CASTSLGPSWDYNEQFF. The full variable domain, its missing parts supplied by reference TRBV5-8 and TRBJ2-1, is EAGVTQSPTHLIKTRGQQATLRCSPISGHTSVYWYQQALGLGLQFLLWYDEGEERNRGNFPPRFSGRQFPNYSSELNVNALELEDSALYLCASTSLGPSWDYNEQFFGPGTRLTVL.

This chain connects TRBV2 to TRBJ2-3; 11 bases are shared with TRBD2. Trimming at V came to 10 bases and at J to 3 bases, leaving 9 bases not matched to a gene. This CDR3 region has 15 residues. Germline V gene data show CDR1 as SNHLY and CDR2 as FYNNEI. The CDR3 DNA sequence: TGTGCCACCCGAACCTCTAGCGGGAGGACAGATACGCAGTATTTT. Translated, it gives CATRTSSGRTDTQYF.

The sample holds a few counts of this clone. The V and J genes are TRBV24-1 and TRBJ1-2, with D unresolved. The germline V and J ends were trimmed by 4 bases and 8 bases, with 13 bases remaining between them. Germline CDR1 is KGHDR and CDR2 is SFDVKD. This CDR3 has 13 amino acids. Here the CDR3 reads CATSDSNKEGYTF. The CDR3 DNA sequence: TGTGCCACCAGTGACTCAAATAAGGAGGGCTACACCTTC.

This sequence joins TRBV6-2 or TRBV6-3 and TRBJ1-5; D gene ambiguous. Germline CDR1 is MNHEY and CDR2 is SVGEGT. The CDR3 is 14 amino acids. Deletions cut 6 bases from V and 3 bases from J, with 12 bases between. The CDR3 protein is CASSRTGPNQPQHF. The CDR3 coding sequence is TGTGCCAGCAGCCGAACGGGTCCCAATCAGCCCCAGCATTTT.